One and the same sample provided the 19 T cell receptor beta chains below, sequenced in a study of breast tumors, draining lymph nodes, adjacent tissues. TCRdb ran MiXCR on the multiplex PCR reads and lists one entry per CDR3 protein. The sample comprises over 200,000 distinct CDR3 sequences, 34% of which are singletons, and approximately 3.5% rests with the top ten. Breast cancer patients provided tissue from their axillary draining lymph nodes. The material sequenced was axillary lymph node tissue. The receptors originated from a female donor with breast cancer. Some clones in this sample may be carry-over from other donors' samples.

The chain is built from TRBV7-9 and TRBJ1-5; D gene unclear. The V and J ends lost 6 bases and 6 bases respectively, with 9 bases between them. This CDR3 is built from 12 residues. Germline CDR1 is SEHNR and CDR2 is FQNEAQ (reference sequence). CDR3 protein: CASSWPGQPQHF. The CDR3 nucleotides read TGTGCCAGCAGTTGGCCTGGTCAGCCCCAGCATTTT.

This chain uses TRBV2 with TRBJ2-2; perhaps D is TRBD1 or TRBD2 (5 bases each). CDR1 is SNHLY, CDR2 FYNNEI, per germline. The CDR3 covers 14 residues. V shed 6 bases and J shed 9 bases, with 17 bases lying between them. Written as DNA, the CDR3 is TGTGCCAGCAGCGCGCAGGGAGCAAGTTGGGAGCTGTTTTTT. Amino acids: CASSAQGASWELFF.

The chain combines TRBV20-1 with TRBJ2-7; 9 bases match TRBD2. Germline assignment: CDR1 DFQATT and CDR2 SNEGSKA (reference sequence). CDR3 length: 17 amino acids. V shed 5 bases, J shed 6 bases, and the junction held 20 bases outside the gene matches. CDR3 coding DNA: TGCAGTGCTTCTCCCCTCCTAGCGGGGACCCTGCGGGGCGAGCAGTACTTC. Its protein product is CSASPLLAGTLRGEQYF.

This sequence joins TRBV2 and TRBJ2-7; 9 nucleotides agree with TRBD2. Germline V lookup: CDR1 SNHLY, CDR2 FYNNEI. The CDR3 has 14 residues. V lost 3 bases to trimming and J lost 3 bases; unmatched junction nucleotides: 3. This CDR3 reads CASSEPRGGYEQYF. The CDR3 DNA reads as TGTGCCAGCAGTGAGCCGCGGGGGGGCTACGAGCAGTACTTC.

This clonotype has at least ten counts. The J gene is TRBJ1-2, the V gene TRBV7-2; perhaps TRBD1 as D (6 bases). Germline values: CDR1 SGHTA, CDR2 FQGNSA. Trimming took 3 bases from V and 8 from J, leaving 16 bases between them. The CDR3 contains 14 residues. The CDR3 loop reads CASSLPRGAGGYTF. The CDR3, as DNA: TGTGCCAGCAGCTTGCCTCGGGGGGCCGGGGGCTACACCTTC.

This clonotype turned up a few times. This sequence joins TRBV7-9 and TRBJ2-1, with D unresolved. This CDR3 spans 14 amino acids. The germline gives CDR1 SEHNR, CDR2 FQNEAQ (reference sequence). V lost 2 bases and J 6 bases, leaving 11 bases between the germline ends. CDR3 in amino acids: CASSLRLQINEQFF. The CDR3 DNA reads TGTGCCAGCAGCTTAAGGTTGCAGATCAATGAGCAGTTCTTC.

There are a few counts of this clonotype. One base away lies a much larger clone, so this may be a sequencing read error. CDR3: CASSHKGGYTF. The CDR3 bases are TGTGCCAGCAGTCATAAGGGGGGCTACACCTTC. V and J are TRBV6-4 and TRBJ1-2; perhaps TRBD1 as D (5 bases). The CDR3 consists of 11 residues. The germline gives CDR1 MRHNA, CDR2 SNTAGT. Trimming shortened V by 5 bases and J by 8 bases, and 9 bases separated the two germline ends.

This clonotype was seen a handful of times. Just one base apart from a much larger clone, this may be a read error. Because it lacks the conserved phenylalanine or tryptophan at the end, this CDR3 is likely a read error. The gene calls are TRBV20-1 and TRBJ2-1; D may correspond to TRBD1 or TRBD2 (5 bases each). Germline-derived CDR1 and CDR2 are DFQATT and SNEGSKA (reference sequence). V lost 4 bases to trimming and J lost 12 bases, with 10 bases between them. This CDR3 spans 10 amino acids. CDR3 sequence reads: CSATGRGQFS. As DNA, the CDR3 is TGCAGTGCTACGGGGCGAGGGCAGTTCTCC.

The chain carries TRBV6-5 and TRBJ2-1; tentative D call: TRBD2 (5 bases). In germline, CDR1 is MNHEY, CDR2 SVGAGI. This CDR3 spans 16 amino acids. V lost 4 bases and J 6 bases, leaving 19 bases between the germline ends. In DNA, the CDR3 is TGTGCCAGCAGTTCTCCAGGTGCCCTAGCCCCCAATGAGCAGTTCTTC. Encoded protein: CASSSPGALAPNEQFF.

This clonotype has only a few counts. It is likely a read error, because the conserved phenylalanine at the end of the CDR3 is missing. The chain uses TRBV7-6 and TRBJ2-4; 8 bases map to TRBD1. The CDR3 spans 14 residues. Germline lookup yields CDR1 SGHVS and CDR2 FNYEAQ. V shed 0 bases and J 9 bases; nucleotides not matched to a gene: 4. The CDR3 DNA reads as TGTGCCAGCAGCTTAGCAGGGACAGGCGCCATTCAGTACCTC. It encodes CASSLAGTGAIQYL.

V is TRBV2 and J is TRBJ2-1; 10 nucleotides agree with TRBD2. CDR1 SNHLY and CDR2 FYNNEI come from the germline V gene. The CDR3 covers 14 residues. Trimming took 9 bases from V and 4 from J; bases not matched to a gene: 6. DNA of the CDR3: TGTGCCAGTAGAAGCGGGGGGGCTTACAATGAGCAGTTCTTC. Its protein is CASRSGGAYNEQFF.

The chain is built from TRBV7-7 and TRBJ2-1, with TRBD2 matching over 9 bases. This CDR3 contains 12 residues. The V gene's germline CDR1 is SSHAT and CDR2 FNYEAQ (reference sequence). CDR3 amino acids: CAMREGGNEQFF. The CDR3 DNA reads TGTGCTATGCGGGAGGGCGGCAATGAGCAGTTCTTC.

There are many counts of this clonotype. This chain's CDR3 is CASSLAGTGGYEQYF. The CDR3 DNA reads TGTGCCAGCAGCCTAGCCGGGACAGGGGGCTACGAGCAGTACTTC. The chain uses TRBV5-4 and TRBJ2-7; 11 positions match TRBD1. Germline CDR1 reads SGHNT; CDR2 reads YYREEE (reference sequence). The V gene end was trimmed by 4 bases and the J gene end by 3 bases; junction bases not matched to a gene: 6. This CDR3 region has 15 residues.

This clonotype has at least ten counts. This sequence joins TRBV20-1 and TRBJ2-7; 10 bases match TRBD1. The V and J ends lost 6 bases and 5 bases, in that order; junction bases with no gene match: 4. CDR1 is DFQATT and CDR2 is SNEGSKA in the germline V gene (reference sequence). The CDR3 sequence is 12 residues long. The CDR3 sequence is CSAPTGGDEQYF. In nucleotides, the CDR3 is TGCAGTGCCCCGACAGGGGGCGACGAGCAGTACTTC.

This clonotype has ten or more counts. The chain uses TRBV5-1 and TRBJ2-1; TRBD2 matches 7 bases. From germline, CDR1 is SGHRS and CDR2 YFSETQ. The CDR3 has 14 amino acids. V gave up 7 bases and J gave up 1 base; unmatched junction bases: 5. The CDR3, as DNA: TGCGCCAGCGCATCTAGCGGATCCTACAATGAGCAGTTCTTC. Protein product: CASASSGSYNEQFF.

This clonotype appeared many times. The rearrangement joins TRBV2 to TRBJ2-7; a possible D gene is TRBD2 (7 bases). This CDR3 is built from 16 residues. From germline, CDR1 is SNHLY and CDR2 FYNNEI. V was pared by 7 bases and J by 0 bases, with 19 bases between. The CDR3 region has the DNA TGTGCCAGCAAGAGTCGGGGGGCCTTCCACTCCTACGAGCAGTACTTC. The encoded protein is CASKSRGAFHSYEQYF.

Ten or more counts support this clonotype. V usage is TRBV24-1 and J usage is TRBJ2-7; D may be TRBD1 (6 bases). The CDR3 has 15 residues. Germline V gene lookup returns CDR1 KGHDR and CDR2 SFDVKD. Between the trimmed V and J ends, which lost 4 bases and 3 bases, there was a span of 15 bases. CDR3 loop: CATSDPKTGGYEQYF. DNA of the CDR3: TGTGCCACCAGTGACCCAAAGACAGGAGGCTACGAGCAGTACTTC.

V is TRBV20-1 and J is TRBJ2-7; TRBD1 aligns across 8 bases. This CDR3 is 13 amino acids long. After removal of 6 bases from V and 3 bases from J, the junction contained 7 bases not matched to a gene. Germline V lookup: CDR1 DFQATT, CDR2 SNEGSKA (reference sequence). Here the CDR3 reads CSAPRDRSYEQYF. The CDR3 DNA sequence: TGCAGTGCCCCGAGGGACAGGAGCTACGAGCAGTACTTC.

V usage is TRBV2 and J usage is TRBJ1-3; TRBD1 agrees at 7 bases. The V segment lost 1 base and the J segment 0 bases; nucleotides outside the gene matches: 12. CDR1 and CDR2 (germline): SNHLY, FYNNEI. The CDR3 consists of 19 residues. CDR3 nucleotide sequence: TGTGCCAGCAGTGAAGAAGTCAAGGGGGCGCTTGGCTCTGGAAACACCATATATTTT. Encoded protein: CASSEEVKGALGSGNTIYF.